This T cell receptor beta chain was identified during a study of T cell responses to AZD1222 COVID-19 vaccine. Remarks on this clone: The antigen is undetermined.

The assay was immunoSEQ multiplex PCR, and TCRdb's table has in-frame clones only and misses some. The sample lists some 120,000 clones; approximately 85% were seen once. Notes on the study in general: White British people made up most donors, females outnumbered males, and clonal diversity was possibly underestimated.

V was shortened by 11 bases and J by 6 bases, with 17 bases between the two germline ends. The CDR3 is made up of 14 amino acids. Looked up from germline, CDR1 is MNHEY and CDR2 is SVGAGI. V usage is TRBV6-5 and J usage is TRBJ1-6; no clear D gene. The source material was peripheral blood, sampled on day 0 of AZD1222 vaccination. The clonotype was recovered from an adult in good health. The chain's CDR3 is CAARRGSLNSPLHF. In DNA, the CDR3 is TGTGCCGCCCGTCGTGGCAGTCTTAATTCACCCCTCCACTTT.